This T cell receptor beta chain emerged from a study of cytomegalovirus exposure and HLA in healthy donors. Study conclusions and caveats: The authors judged a highly shared variant cluster likely a sequencing artifact.

Germline V lookup: CDR1 SGDLS, CDR2 YYNGEE. CDR3 size: 14 residues. V lost 0 bases and J 1 base, leaving 6 bases between the germline ends. As to this clone: Its matching antigen is unknown.

Researchers ran the PCR with 60 Vbeta and 13 Jbeta primers. Profiling relied on immunoSEQ multiplex PCR, and the TCRdb table lists in-frame clones only, not all of them. Of over 150,000 clones in the sample, around 80% were seen once. The sequenced material came from PBMCs. The source is a man aged 35 to 55 in good health and CMV-seronegative. The chain combines TRBV9 with TRBJ2-3; D unresolved. This CDR3 is CASSVVRGTDTQYF. As DNA, the CDR3 is TGTGCCAGCAGCGTAGTACGAGGCACAGATACGCAGTATTTT.